A selection of T cell receptor beta chains follows, all from one sample in a study of graft-versus-host responses after intestinal transplantation. The protocol was immunoSEQ multiplex PCR, while the TCRdb copy is restricted to in-frame clones and leaves out a portion. The data hold about 130,000 clones, with more than 80% observed a single time. Their target antigens are unknown. Material: unstimulated CD4+ T cells sorted from spleen or lymph node cells, obtained before intestinal transplant. The receptors come from a human donor who received an intestinal transplant. Both conserved end residues are part of each CDR3. D genes are given only for firm matches.

v_call,d_call,cdr3_aa
TRBV19,TRBD1,CASSMGTGRYEQYF
TRBV5-8,.,CASSLGGRTRNTEAFF
TRBV7-9,TRBD2,CASSLSAVTSRSTDTQYF
TRBV29-1,.,CSARRGIGKNEQFF
TRBV18,.,CASSPRSHEGNQPQHF
TRBV7-5,.,CVSGGPYEQYF
TRBV19,.,CASSSYYGYTF
TRBV27,.,CASSPRGLGEQFF
TRBV9,.,CASSFQGNYGYTF
TRBV19,TRBD1,CASSKQGGTGELFF
TRBV5-6,.,CASSLGGYNEQFF
TRBV6-4,TRBD2,CASSGGASGDYEQFF
TRBV5-5,.,CASSLGAYFYEDYGYTF
TRBV5-4,TRBD1,CASSLTGGNEKLFF
TRBV7-9,TRBD2,CATRLAGGDNEQFF
TRBV25-1,.,CASRLMGNTEAFF
TRBV19,TRBD1,CASSIPGGTYGYTF
TRBV9,TRBD2,CASSPPVGGTRETQYF
TRBV5-8,.,CASSLMGVQGFPLSYEQYF
TRBV6-1,.,CASPRKGEGGYTF
TRBV5-1,.,CASSLDTDQPQHF
TRBV5-4,.,CASSLGGGRTF
TRBV4-1,TRBD1,CASSQTDRYNSPLHF
TRBV19,.,CASSIVRGQPQHF
TRBV10-1,TRBD1,CASSDREADTQYF
TRBV5-1,.,CASSKLTGSENSPLHF
TRBV9,.,CASSVDVGNTIYF
TRBV4-2,TRBD1,CASSQARQGDIQYF
TRBV7-6,.,CASSLAWRAETQYF
TRBV5-4,.,CASSFVTVRNTGELFF
TRBV9,TRBD1,CASSPQGQHYEQYF
TRBV5-4,TRBD2,CASSFPGGSGELFF
TRBV5-4,.,CASSPGLGSYEQYF
TRBV5-4,.,CASSLRGLEYGYTF
TRBV5-6,.,CASRRGSYNSPLHF
TRBV20-1,.,CSARSGYEQYF
TRBV7-3,.,CASSLGAEVPEAFF
TRBV2,.,CASRDPGELFF
TRBV28,.,CASSIPGDSGNTIYF
TRBV2,TRBD2,CASSLLAGAVKNIQYF
TRBV4-1,.,CASSQGWAAYEQYF
TRBV18,.,CASSPPGLTTYNEQFF
TRBV2,TRBD2,CASRRLAGGGETQYF
TRBV9,.,CASSVPMCGSNQPQHF
TRBV4-1,TRBD1,CASSPTGGEETQYF
TRBV9,.,CASSVGLGQPYEQYF
TRBV7-9,.,CASSIDTYGYTF
TRBV7-2,TRBD1,CASSLLAGQDYGYTF
TRBV18,TRBD1,CASSPKDRENYGYTF
TRBV19,.,CASTPDAGWITGELFF
TRBV29-1,TRBD2,CSVAGRAGGPYEQYF
TRBV9,TRBD1,CASSAPGTGGYNEQFF
TRBV6-1,.,CASRGGANEKLFF
TRBV6-1,TRBD1,CASSTYRGQGETQYF
TRBV30,.,CAGTFRGSTYSNQPQHF